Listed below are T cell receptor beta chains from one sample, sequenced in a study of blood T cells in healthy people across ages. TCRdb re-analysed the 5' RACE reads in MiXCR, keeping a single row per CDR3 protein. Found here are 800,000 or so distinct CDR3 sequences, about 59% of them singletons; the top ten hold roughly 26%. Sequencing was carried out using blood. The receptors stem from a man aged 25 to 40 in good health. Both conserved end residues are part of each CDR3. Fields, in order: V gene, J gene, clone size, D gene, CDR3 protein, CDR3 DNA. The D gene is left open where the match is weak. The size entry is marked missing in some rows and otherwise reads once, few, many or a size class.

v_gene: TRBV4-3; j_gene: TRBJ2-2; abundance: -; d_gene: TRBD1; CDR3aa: CASSPRQGIITGELFF; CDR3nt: TGCGCCAGCAGCCCCCGACAGGGGATCATTACCGGGGAGCTGTTTTTT
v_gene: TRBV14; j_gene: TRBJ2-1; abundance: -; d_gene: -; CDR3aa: CASSQALSLFF; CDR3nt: TGTGCCAGCAGCCAGGCCCTTTCCCTGTTCTTC
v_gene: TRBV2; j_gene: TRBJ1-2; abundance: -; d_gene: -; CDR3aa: CASSEGQPNYGYTF; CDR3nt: TGTGCCAGCAGTGAAGGGCAGCCTAACTATGGCTACACCTTC
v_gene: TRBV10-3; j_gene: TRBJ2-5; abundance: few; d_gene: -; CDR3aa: CAISESEGTKTQYF; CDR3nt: TGTGCCATCAGTGAGTCCGAGGGGACAAAGACCCAGTACTTC
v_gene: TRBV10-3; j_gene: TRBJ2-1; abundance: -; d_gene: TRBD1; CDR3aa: CAISETPQGQETQFF; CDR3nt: TGTGCCATCAGTGAGACACCACAGGGGCAAGAGACCCAGTTCTTC
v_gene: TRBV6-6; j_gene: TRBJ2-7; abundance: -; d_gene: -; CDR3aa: CASSYSKIQPPYEQYF; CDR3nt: TGTGCCAGCAGTTACTCGAAAATTCAGCCCCCCTACGAGCAGTACTTC
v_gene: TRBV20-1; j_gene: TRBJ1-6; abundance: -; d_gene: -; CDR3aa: CSASTGTLLFNSPLHF; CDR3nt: TGCAGTGCTAGTACCGGGACTCTTCTTTTTAATTCACCCCTCCACTTT
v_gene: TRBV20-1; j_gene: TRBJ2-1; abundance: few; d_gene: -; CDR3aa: CSARDFGVFGDEQFF; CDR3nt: TGCAGTGCTAGAGATTTTGGGGTGTTCGGTGATGAGCAGTTCTTC
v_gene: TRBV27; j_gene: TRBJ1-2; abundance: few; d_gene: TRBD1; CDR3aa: CASSLSMTGHGYTF; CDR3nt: TGTGCCAGCAGTTTATCGATGACAGGGCATGGCTACACCTTC
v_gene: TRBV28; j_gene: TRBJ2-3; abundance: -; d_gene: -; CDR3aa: CASLGLNTDTQYF; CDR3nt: TGTGCCAGCCTGGGACTTAACACAGATACGCAGTATTTT
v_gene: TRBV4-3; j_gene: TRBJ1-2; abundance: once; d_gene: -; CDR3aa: CASSHIAGDGYTF; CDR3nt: TGCGCCAGCAGCCATATAGCGGGGGATGGCTACACCTTC
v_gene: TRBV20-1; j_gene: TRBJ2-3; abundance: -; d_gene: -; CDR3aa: CSARVERTDTQYF; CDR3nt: TGCAGTGCTAGAGTTGAGAGGACAGATACGCAGTATTTT
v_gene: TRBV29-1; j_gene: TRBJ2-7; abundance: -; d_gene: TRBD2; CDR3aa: CSVQIVGGGYEQYF; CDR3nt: TGCAGCGTTCAAATAGTGGGCGGGGGATACGAGCAGTACTTC
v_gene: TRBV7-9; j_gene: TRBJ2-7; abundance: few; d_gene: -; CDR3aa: CASSLRGDSLYEQYF; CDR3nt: TGTGCCAGCAGCTTACGGGGCGACAGCCTCTACGAGCAGTACTTC
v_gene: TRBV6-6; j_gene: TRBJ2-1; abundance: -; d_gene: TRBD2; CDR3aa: CASSHHPRGDNEQFF; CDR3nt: TGTGCCAGCAGTCACCATCCTCGGGGGGACAATGAGCAGTTCTTC
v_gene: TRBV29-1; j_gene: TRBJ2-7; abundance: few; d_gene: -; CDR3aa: CSVTGPSSYEQYF; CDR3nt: TGCAGCGTGACAGGTCCTTCGTCCTACGAGCAGTACTTC
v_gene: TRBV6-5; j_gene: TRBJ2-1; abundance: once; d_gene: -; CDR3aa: CASIPPSGEQFF; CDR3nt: TGTGCCAGCATCCCCCCAAGCGGTGAGCAGTTCTTC
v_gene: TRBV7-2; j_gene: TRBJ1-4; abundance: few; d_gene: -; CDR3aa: CASSRSGQRNEKLFF; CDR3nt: TGTGCCAGCAGCCGAAGCGGACAGAGGAATGAAAAACTGTTTTTT
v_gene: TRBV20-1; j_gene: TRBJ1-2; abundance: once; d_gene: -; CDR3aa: CSASRAAGGYTF; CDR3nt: TGCAGTGCTTCCCGGGCCGCGGGCGGCTACACCTTC
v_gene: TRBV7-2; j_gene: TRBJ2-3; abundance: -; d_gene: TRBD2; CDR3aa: CASSPGGALAGGTDTQYF; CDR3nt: TGTGCCAGCAGCCCCGGAGGGGCACTAGCGGGGGGTACAGATACGCAGTATTTT
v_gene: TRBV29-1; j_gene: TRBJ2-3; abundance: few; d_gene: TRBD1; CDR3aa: CSVDRGRDDTQYF; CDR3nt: TGCAGCGTTGACAGGGGGCGCGACGATACGCAGTATTTT
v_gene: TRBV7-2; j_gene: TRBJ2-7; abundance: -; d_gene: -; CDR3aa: CASSLAPAESYEQYF; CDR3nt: TGTGCCAGCAGCCTAGCCCCGGCCGAGTCCTACGAGCAGTACTTC
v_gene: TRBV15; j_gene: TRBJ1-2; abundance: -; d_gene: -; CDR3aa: CATSRDAGRWGYTF; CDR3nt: TGTGCCACCAGCAGAGATGCAGGGAGGTGGGGCTACACCTTC
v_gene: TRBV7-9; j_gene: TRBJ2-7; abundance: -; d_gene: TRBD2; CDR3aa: CASNLASGGRNEQYF; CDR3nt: TGTGCCAGCAACTTAGCTAGCGGGGGCCGGAACGAGCAGTACTTC
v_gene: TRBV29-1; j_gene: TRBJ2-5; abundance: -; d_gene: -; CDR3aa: CSGGLGAETQYF; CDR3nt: TGCAGCGGAGGGTTGGGGGCAGAGACCCAGTACTTC
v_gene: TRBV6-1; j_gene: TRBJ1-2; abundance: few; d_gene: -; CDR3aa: CASSEAGIYGYTF; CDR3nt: TGTGCCAGCAGTGAAGCAGGGATCTATGGCTACACCTTC
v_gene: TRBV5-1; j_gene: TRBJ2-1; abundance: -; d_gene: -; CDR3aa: CASSTSTNDEQFF; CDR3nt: TGCGCCAGCAGCACCTCGACTAACGATGAGCAGTTCTTC
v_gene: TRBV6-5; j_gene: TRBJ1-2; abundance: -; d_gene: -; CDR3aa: CASASLQLDKIGYTF; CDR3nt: TGTGCCAGCGCCTCACTCCAATTGGACAAGATAGGCTACACCTTC
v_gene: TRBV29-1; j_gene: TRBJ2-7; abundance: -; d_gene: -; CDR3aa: CSVVGQFYEQYF; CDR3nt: TGCAGCGTCGTTGGACAGTTCTACGAGCAGTACTTC
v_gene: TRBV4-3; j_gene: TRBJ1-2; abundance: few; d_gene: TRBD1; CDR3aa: CASSQATGDYGYTF; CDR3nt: TGCGCCAGCAGCCAGGCGACAGGGGACTATGGCTACACCTTC
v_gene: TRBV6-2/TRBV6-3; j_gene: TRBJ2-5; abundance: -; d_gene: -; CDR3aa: CASRPREGVEETQYF; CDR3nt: TGTGCCAGCAGACCCCGCGAGGGGGTAGAGGAGACCCAGTACTTC
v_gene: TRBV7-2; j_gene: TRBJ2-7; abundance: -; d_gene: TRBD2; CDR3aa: CASSFQAGEGEQYF; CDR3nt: TGTGCCAGCAGCTTCCAAGCGGGGGAAGGCGAGCAGTACTTC
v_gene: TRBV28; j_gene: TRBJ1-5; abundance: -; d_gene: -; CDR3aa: CASSFIRGGNQPQHF; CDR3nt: TGTGCCAGCAGTTTTATCAGAGGGGGCAATCAGCCCCAGCATTTT
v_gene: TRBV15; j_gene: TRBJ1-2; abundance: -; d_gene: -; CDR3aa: CATNRDNEDYGYTF; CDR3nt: TGTGCCACCAACAGAGATAATGAAGACTATGGCTACACCTTC
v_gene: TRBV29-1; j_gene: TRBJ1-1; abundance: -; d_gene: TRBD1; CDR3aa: CSVSQGATEAFF; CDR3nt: TGCAGCGTTAGCCAGGGGGCCACTGAAGCTTTCTTT
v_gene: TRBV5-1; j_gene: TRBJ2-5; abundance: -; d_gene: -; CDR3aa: CASSFFGGVSGETQYF; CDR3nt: TGCGCCAGCAGCTTCTTCGGGGGCGTCTCAGGAGAGACCCAGTACTTC
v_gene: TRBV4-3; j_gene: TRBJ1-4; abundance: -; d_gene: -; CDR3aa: CASSPPGGRANEKLFF; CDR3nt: TGCGCCAGCAGCCCCCCGGGAGGTAGGGCGAACGAAAAACTGTTTTTT
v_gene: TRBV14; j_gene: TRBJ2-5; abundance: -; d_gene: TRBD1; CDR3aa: CASSRGTGEETRYF; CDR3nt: TGTGCCAGCAGCCGCGGGACAGGGGAAGAGACCCGGTACTTC
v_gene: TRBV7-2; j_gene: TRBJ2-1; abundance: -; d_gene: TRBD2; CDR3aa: CASRFSGISYNEQFF; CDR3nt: TGTGCCAGCCGATTTAGCGGGATCTCCTACAATGAGCAGTTCTTC
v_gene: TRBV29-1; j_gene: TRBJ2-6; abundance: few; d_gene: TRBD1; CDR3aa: CSVQGTGQAGANVLTF; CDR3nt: TGCAGCGTTCAGGGGACAGGCCAAGCTGGGGCCAACGTCCTGACTTTC
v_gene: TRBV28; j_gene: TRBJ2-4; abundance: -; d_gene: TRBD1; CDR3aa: CASLRTGFTSEQYF; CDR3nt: TGTGCCAGCCTCAGGACAGGATTTACGTCAGAGCAGTACTTC
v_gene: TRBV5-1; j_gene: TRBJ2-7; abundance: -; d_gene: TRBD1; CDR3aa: CASSTDRGIVYEQYF; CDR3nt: TGCGCCAGCAGCACGGACAGGGGTATAGTTTACGAGCAGTACTTC
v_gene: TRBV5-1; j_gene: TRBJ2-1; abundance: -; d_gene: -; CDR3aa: CASSQGTGSSYNEQFF; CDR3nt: TGCGCCAGCAGCCAAGGGACTGGGAGCTCCTACAATGAGCAGTTCTTC
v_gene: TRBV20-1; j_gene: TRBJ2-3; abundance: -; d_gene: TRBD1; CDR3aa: CSASGTGADTQYF; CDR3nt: TGCAGTGCTAGCGGGACAGGGGCAGATACGCAGTATTTT
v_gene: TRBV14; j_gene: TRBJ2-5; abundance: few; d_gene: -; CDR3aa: CASSQDFGAGGDQETQYF; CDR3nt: TGTGCCAGCAGCCAAGATTTTGGGGCAGGCGGAGACCAAGAGACCCAGTACTTC